This TCR beta chain was documented in a study of shared clonotypes between healthy human individuals. CDR1 is SGHRS and CDR2 is YFSETQ in the germline V gene. The CDR3 runs to 18 residues. The trim removed 2 bases at V and 9 bases at J, leaving 15 bases unmatched. Assay execution proceeded at the deep level. Assay: immunoSEQ multiplex PCR; the TCRdb copy retains only in-frame clones and omits some. Of 2.3 million or so clones in the sample, 90% to 95% were seen once. Sequencing input: naive CD4+ T cells from PBMCs. The subset here: CD45RA+ positively selected. The sequence was obtained from a man younger than 35 in good health. Some clones in this sample may be carry-over from other donors' samples. The chain couples TRBV5-1 to TRBJ2-1, with 12 bases matching TRBD2. For the CDR3, the DNA is TGCGCCAGCAGCTTTTTCGGGGGTGCTAGCGGGAGGGCCGGTGAGCAGTTCTTC. Residues: CASSFFGGASGRAGEQFF.